The rows below give T cell receptor beta chains drawn from one sample of a study of blood T cells in healthy people across ages. TCRdb re-analysed the 5' RACE reads in MiXCR, keeping a single row per CDR3 protein. The sample carries hundreds of thousands of distinct CDR3 sequences, 40% to 45% recorded once. The sequencing sample was made of blood. These TCRs come from an elderly man in good health. CDR3s include the opening cysteine and the closing phenylalanine or tryptophan. The D gene is left open where the match is weak. Some rows mark clone size as missing; the rest say once, few, many or name a class of expanded clone.

TRBD1,TRBJ1-1,TRBV5-1,many,CASTWAGGGETEAFF,TGCGCCAGCACCTGGGCAGGGGGCGGTGAAACTGAAGCTTTCTTT
TRBD1,TRBJ1-2,TRBV4-1,.,CAIQSQGAGGYTF,TGCGCCATACAGTCACAGGGGGCGGGCGGCTACACCTTC
TRBD2,TRBJ2-1,TRBV20-1,.,CSARAPGRASGGRGRYNEQFF,TGCAGTGCTAGAGCCCCTGGAAGGGCTAGCGGGGGGCGCGGACGGTACAATGAGCAGTTCTTC
.,TRBJ1-5,TRBV6-2/TRBV6-3,.,CASSYALFPASRSDQPQHF,TGTGCCAGCAGTTACGCTCTGTTTCCGGCGAGTCGAAGCGATCAGCCCCAGCATTTT
TRBD1,TRBJ1-1,TRBV6-4,.,CASSDSGFRGTFF,TGTGCCAGCAGTGACTCAGGCTTCAGGGGGACTTTCTTT
TRBD2,TRBJ2-1,TRBV11-3,few,CASSLRGSGGAPSNEQFF,TGTGCCAGCAGCTTAAGGGGTAGCGGGGGGGCTCCGTCTAATGAGCAGTTCTTC
.,TRBJ2-7,TRBV6-2/TRBV6-3,.,CASSYILGYEQYF,TGTGCCAGCAGTTACATCTTAGGCTACGAGCAGTACTTC
TRBD1,TRBJ2-5,TRBV6-1,few,CASSQNPQGTGGIKTQYF,TGTGCCAGCAGCCAAAACCCCCAAGGGACAGGGGGCATTAAGACCCAGTACTTC
TRBD2,TRBJ2-5,TRBV2,.,CASSDDSGGAEETQYF,TGTGCCAGCAGTGACGATAGCGGGGGGGCGGAAGAGACCCAGTACTTC
TRBD2,TRBJ2-3,TRBV3-1,.,CASSLGPLSSGGSDTQYF,TGTGCCAGCAGCCTAGGCCCCCTAAGCAGCGGGGGATCAGATACGCAGTATTTT
TRBD2,TRBJ2-7,TRBV28,.,CASSLGSGSVEQYF,TGTGCCAGCAGTTTAGGTAGCGGGAGTGTCGAGCAGTACTTC
.,TRBJ2-7,TRBV7-8,.,CASSPYSPGPVAYEQYF,TGTGCCAGCAGCCCCTATAGCCCTGGGCCAGTAGCCTACGAGCAGTACTTC
TRBD1,TRBJ1-2,TRBV6-5,.,CASSYAGQPTSNYGYTF,TGTGCCAGCAGTTACGCGGGACAGCCGACCTCTAACTATGGCTACACCTTC
.,TRBJ2-5,TRBV14,many,CASSQIQETQYF,TGTGCCAGCAGCCAAATCCAAGAGACCCAGTACTTC
TRBD1,TRBJ2-7,TRBV6-2/TRBV6-3,few,CASSGTASYEQYF,TGTGCCAGCAGTGGGACAGCCTCCTACGAGCAGTACTTC
.,TRBJ2-7,TRBV7-2,.,CASSVAAFYEQYF,TGTGCCAGCAGCGTAGCGGCCTTCTACGAGCAGTACTTC
.,TRBJ1-6,TRBV12-3/TRBV12-4,.,CASSLATRRGRGNSPLHF,TGTGCCAGCAGTTTAGCAACACGACGAGGGAGGGGTAATTCACCCCTCCACTTT
TRBD2,TRBJ2-5,TRBV12-3/TRBV12-4,.,CASSLASGGARETQYF,TGTGCCAGCAGTTTGGCTAGCGGGGGAGCGCGGGAGACCCAGTACTTC
.,TRBJ2-5,TRBV20-1,.,CSRSRPSDNEQYF,TGCAGCCGGAGTCGACCCTCCGACAATGAGCAGTACTTC
TRBD1,TRBJ1-6,TRBV27,few,CASSPGTGAVPLHF,TGTGCCAGCAGTCCAGGGACAGGGGCGGTCCCCCTCCACTTT
TRBD1,TRBJ2-1,TRBV11-3,few,CASSSTQQGAGEQFF,TGTGCCAGCAGCTCAACGCAACAGGGGGCCGGTGAGCAGTTCTTC
.,TRBJ2-5,TRBV10-3,.,CAISEAKTQYF,TGTGCCATCAGTGAGGCGAAGACCCAGTACTTC
TRBD2,TRBJ2-7,TRBV20-1,.,CSADGGGSTYEQYF,TGCAGTGCTGATGGGGGGGGATCCACCTACGAGCAGTACTTC
TRBD2,TRBJ2-5,TRBV20-1,few,CSARDQAGLETQYF,TGCAGTGCTAGAGATCAAGCGGGGCTAGAGACCCAGTACTTC
.,TRBJ2-1,TRBV11-3,.,CASSSIMTAMGEQFF,TGTGCCAGCAGCTCCATTATGACTGCCATGGGGGAGCAGTTCTTC
.,TRBJ1-5,TRBV28,.,CASLSAEGQSGNQPQHF,TGTGCCAGTCTATCAGCAGAAGGGCAAAGTGGCAATCAGCCCCAGCATTTT
.,TRBJ2-1,TRBV20-1,.,CSASAYGEDNEQFF,TGCAGTGCTAGCGCATACGGAGAAGACAATGAGCAGTTCTTC
.,TRBJ1-1,TRBV21-1,.,CASSKVKGPEAFF,TGTGCCAGCAGCAAAGTTAAAGGGCCTGAAGCTTTCTTT
TRBD2,TRBJ2-7,TRBV2,.,CASSEGLAGGRYEQYF,TGTGCCAGCAGTGAGGGACTAGCGGGAGGGCGGTACGAGCAGTACTTC
TRBD1,TRBJ2-7,TRBV6-2/TRBV6-3,.,CASSPAKQGAMEQYF,TGTGCCAGCAGCCCCGCAAAACAGGGGGCTATGGAGCAGTACTTC
.,TRBJ2-2,TRBV20-1,.,CSAQYGVANTGELFF,TGCAGTGCCCAATACGGGGTGGCGAACACCGGGGAGCTGTTTTTT
.,TRBJ2-3,TRBV5-1,.,CASSWETIPDTQYF,TGCGCCAGCAGCTGGGAGACTATCCCAGATACGCAGTATTTT
TRBD2,TRBJ2-5,TRBV5-1,.,CASSLRGDETQYF,TGCGCCAGCAGCTTGCGGGGGGACGAGACCCAGTACTTC
.,TRBJ2-3,TRBV12-3/TRBV12-4,.,CASSLAPGGGDTQYF,TGTGCCAGCAGTTTAGCGCCCGGCGGAGGAGATACGCAGTATTTT
.,TRBJ1-5,TRBV29-1,.,CSVWDSEKNQPQHF,TGCAGCGTTTGGGACTCCGAGAAAAATCAGCCCCAGCATTTT
.,TRBJ2-7,TRBV10-3,.,CAISEVPGATYEQYF,TGTGCCATCAGTGAGGTACCGGGGGCAACCTACGAGCAGTACTTC
.,TRBJ2-3,TRBV27,.,CASSTPTGSSRAYF,TGTGCCAGCAGCACCCCCACGGGAAGTTCTCGCGCGTATTTT
TRBD2,TRBJ2-7,TRBV7-2,.,CASSLSAGGLYEQYF,TGTGCCAGCAGCTTATCTGCGGGGGGGCTTTACGAGCAGTACTTC
TRBD2,TRBJ2-5,TRBV13,.,CASSLGLAGTWKETQNF,TGTGCCAGCAGCTTAGGACTAGCGGGCACTTGGAAAGAGACCCAGAACTTC
TRBD2,TRBJ2-1,TRBV4-3,.,CASSQATLAGGQFF,TGCGCCAGCAGCCAAGCGACCCTAGCGGGAGGGCAGTTCTTC
TRBD2,TRBJ2-1,TRBV20-1,.,CSALLTSGRANEQFF,TGCAGTGCTCTACTCACTAGCGGGAGGGCCAACGAGCAGTTCTTC
.,TRBJ2-5,TRBV3-1,few,CASSQGAAENQYF,TGTGCCAGCAGCCAAGGTGCGGCAGAGAACCAGTACTTC
TRBD1,TRBJ1-5,TRBV12-5,.,CASGLVFPGTVSNQPQHF,TGTGCTAGTGGTTTGGTCTTCCCCGGGACAGTTAGCAATCAGCCCCAGCATTTT
.,TRBJ1-5,TRBV28,.,CASKGGNQPQHF,TGTGCCAGCAAAGGGGGCAATCAGCCCCAGCATTTT
.,TRBJ2-7,TRBV27,.,CASSSPAGTGAEEQYF,TGTGCCAGCAGTTCCCCCGCCGGGACTGGAGCTGAGGAGCAGTACTTC
.,TRBJ1-2,TRBV27,.,CASSAPGNRGGYTF,TGTGCCAGCAGTGCTCCAGGGAACCGGGGTGGCTACACCTTC